This entry lists 9 T cell receptor beta chains sequenced from one sample in a study of vaccination and CD4 T cells after COVID-19. Regarding treatment: roughly 10-day PBMC culture with coronavirus spike peptide pools or control peptides (ViraFEST assay). CD4+ T cells that had been cultured provided DNA sequenced with the Oncomine TCR Beta short-read assay. Using its own MiXCR run on the PCR reads, TCRdb lists one record per CDR3 protein. The data show some 18,000 distinct CDR3 sequences, with 29% seen just once and approximately 19% held by the top ten. For these receptors, no antigen is known. Sequences were obtained from cultured CD4+ T cells from blood. The origin of the receptors is a human donor with COVID-19.

There are a few counts of this clonotype. The rearrangement joins TRBV7-2 to TRBJ2-2; possibly TRBD2 for D (6 bases). Per germline, CDR1 SGHTA and CDR2 FQGNSA. This CDR3 has 17 amino acids. Trimming stripped 1 base from V and 4 bases from J, with 16 bases between. This chain's CDR3 is CASSLVSGPTGTGELFF. The CDR3 DNA reads TGTGCCAGCAGCTTAGTAAGCGGGCCCACGGGCACCGGGGAGCTGTTTTTT.

In its sample, this clonotype was seen a few times. This sequence joins TRBV20-1 and TRBJ2-7; 9 bases are shared with TRBD1. V lost 4 bases and J lost 9; bases outside the gene matches: 13. The CDR3 extends over 14 amino acids. Germline CDR1 and CDR2: DFQATT and SNEGSKA (reference sequence). As DNA, the CDR3 is TGCAGTGCTACGACCGGGACAGGGCCGGATGGGCAGTACTTC. It yields the protein CSATTGTGPDGQYF.

V usage is TRBV19 and J usage is TRBJ1-2; TRBD1 is a possible D gene (5 bases). The V gene's germline CDR1 is LNHDA and CDR2 SQIVND (reference sequence). This CDR3 contains 13 residues. V was shortened by 6 bases and J by 7 bases, with 15 bases between the two germline ends. CDR3 sequence reads: CASSRSGTAGYTF. The CDR3 DNA sequence: TGTGCCAGTAGCCGATCCGGGACGGCTGGCTACACCTTC.

V and J are TRBV24-1 and TRBJ1-5; no clear D gene. V dropped 0 bases and J dropped 0 bases, with 5 bases sitting between them. The CDR3 is made up of 15 amino acids. Germline lookup yields CDR1 KGHDR and CDR2 SFDVKD. The CDR3 here is CATSDLPSSNQPQHF. In DNA form, the CDR3 reads TGTGCCACCAGTGATTTGCCCAGTAGCAATCAGCCCCAGCATTTT.

The J gene is TRBJ2-2, the V gene TRBV28, with a tentative D call TRBD2 (5 bases). Trimming removed 8 bases from V and 1 base from J, with 11 bases in between. This CDR3 comprises 14 residues. Germline-derived CDR1 and CDR2 are MDHEN and SYDVKM. In nucleotides, the CDR3 is TGTGCCAGCCAGGTCGGAGGGAACACCGGGGAGCTGTTTTTT. Protein: CASQVGGNTGELFF.

The V gene is TRBV6-1, the J gene TRBJ1-4; unclear D gene. V lost 5 bases and J lost 7, with 17 bases in between. This CDR3 is 15 amino acids long. CDR1 and CDR2 (germline): MNHNS, SASEGT. The DNA for the CDR3 is TGTGCCAGCAGTCCCAATTTTCTAAGTGGTGAAAAACTGTTTTTT. Translated: CASSPNFLSGEKLFF.

V gene TRBV15 combines with J gene TRBJ2-5, with D possibly being TRBD1 (5 bases). The V end lost 1 base, the J end lost 5 bases, and 17 bases lay between the germline ends. Germline CDR1 and CDR2: LNHNV and YYDKDF (reference sequence). CDR3 length: 16 amino acids. CDR3 sequence: CATSRAGDSRRETQYF. CDR3 nucleotides: TGTGCCACCAGCAGAGCTGGAGACAGCAGGCGGGAGACCCAGTACTTC.

The CDR3, as DNA: TGTGCCAGCAGCTCATCTTTCCGGGCTTGGGATACGCAGTATTTT. Translating it yields CASSSSFRAWDTQYF. V gene TRBV5-6 combines with J gene TRBJ2-3, with D unresolved. CDR3 size: 15 residues. With 3 bases removed from V and 6 bases from J, the gap between germline ends came to 17 bases. In germline, CDR1 is SGHDT, CDR2 YYEEEE.

This clonotype was observed a handful of times. This chain uses TRBV9 with TRBJ1-2; TRBD1 might be the D (5 bases). V dropped 2 bases and J dropped 4 bases, with 15 bases sitting between them. Germline CDR1 SGDLS, CDR2 YYNGEE. This CDR3 spans 15 amino acids. The CDR3 reads CASSVSTGLSYGYTF. The CDR3 DNA is TGTGCCAGCAGCGTTTCAACAGGATTGAGCTATGGCTACACCTTC.